Shown below are 2 T cell receptor beta chains from a single sample sequenced in a study of T cell changes during pregnancy in multiple sclerosis. Here immunoSEQ multiplex PCR was the method, and the copy in TCRdb shows in-frame clones only, minus some. Found here are around 35,000 clones, 85% to 95% of them singletons; the top ten hold about 0.45%. Sequences were derived from CD4+ T cells from peripheral blood mononuclear cells, sampled in the third trimester of pregnancy. The receptors were sampled from a female donor in good health, enrolled as a control in a pregnancy study.

The rearrangement links TRBV28 to TRBJ2-7; 7 positions agree with TRBD2. The V gene end was trimmed by 3 bases and the J gene end by 0 bases; junction bases not matched to a gene: 5. Germline V CDR1 and CDR2: MDHEN, SYDVKM. The CDR3 length is 15 residues. The CDR3, as DNA: TGTGCCAGCAGTTTGGGGGGGATAAGCTCCTACGAGCAGTACTTC. It is translated as CASSLGGISSYEQYF.

The V and J genes are TRBV2 and TRBJ1-1, with a weak D call TRBD1 (5 bases). Germline CDR1 is SNHLY and CDR2 is FYNNEI. Trimming took off 7 bases at V and 6 bases at J, with 12 bases between the two ends. The CDR3 is 12 amino acids. CDR3: CASNRLRAEAFF. In nucleotides, the CDR3 is TGTGCCAGCAACAGGCTTCGCGCTGAAGCTTTCTTT.